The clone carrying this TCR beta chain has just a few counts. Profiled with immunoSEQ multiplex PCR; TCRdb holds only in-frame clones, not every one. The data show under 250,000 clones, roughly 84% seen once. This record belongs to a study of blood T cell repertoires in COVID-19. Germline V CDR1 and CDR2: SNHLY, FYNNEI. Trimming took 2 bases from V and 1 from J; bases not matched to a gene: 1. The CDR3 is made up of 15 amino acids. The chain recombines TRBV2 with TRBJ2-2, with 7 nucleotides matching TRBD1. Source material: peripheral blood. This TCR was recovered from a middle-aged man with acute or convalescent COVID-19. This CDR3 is CASSEHRGNTGELFF. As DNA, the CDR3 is TGTGCCAGCAGTGAACACAGGGGGAACACCGGGGAGCTGTTTTTT. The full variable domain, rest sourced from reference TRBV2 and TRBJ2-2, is EPEVTQTPSHQVTQMGQEVILRCVPISNHLYFYWYRQILGQKVEFLVSFYNNEISEKSEIFDDQFSVERPDGSNFTLKIRSTKLEDSAMYFCASSEHRGNTGELFFGEGSRLTVL.